This TCR beta chain was sequenced during a study of T cells in Graves' hyperthyroidism and ophthalmopathy. The CDR3 regions of TCR beta were amplified from RNA transcripts. TCR CDR3 regions were first amplified by RT-PCR with HTBI primers. Via MiXCR, TCRdb re-called the multiplex PCR reads, giving one row per CDR3 protein. The table has more than 350,000 distinct CDR3 sequences, about 15% seen once; the top ten hold roughly 33%. As concerns this clonotype: Since a much larger clone is just one base distant, this may be a read error.

Germline CDR1 and CDR2: SNHLY and FYNNEI. The CDR3 has 15 residues. The V segment lost 4 bases and the J segment 3 bases; nucleotides outside the gene matches: 5. Exclusions: uncontrolled infection, other autoimmune disease, pregnancy, lactation. The chain combines TRBV2 with TRBJ1-4; 7 bases align to TRBD1. The TCR comes from a woman under 40 with Graves' hyperthyroidism. The specimen sequenced was blood. The CDR3 region has the DNA TGTGCCAGCAGTGGCCAGGGGACAGCTAATGAAAAACTGTTTTTT. It specifies CASSGQGTANEKLFF. Full variable domain (outside the CDR3, taken from reference TRBV2 and TRBJ1-4): EPEVTQTPSHQVTQMGQEVILRCVPISNHLYFYWYRQILGQKVEFLVSFYNNEISEKSEIFDDQFSVERPDGSNFTLKIRSTKLEDSAMYFCASSGQGTANEKLFFGSGTQLSVL.